This TCR beta chain was sequenced for a study of Ad26.COV2.S vaccination and SARS-CoV-2 variants (dated by TCRdb to about 2021). With regard to the full study: Vaccine-arm donors came from COV1001, a multicentre, randomized, double-blind, placebo-controlled phase I-IIa trial of Ad26.COV2.S in healthy adults. Ad26.COV2.S was administered intramuscularly at a dose of 5x10^10 or 1x10^11 viral particles, either as one shot or as two shots given 56 days apart. TCRbeta repertoire sequencing was used to assess the specificity and breadth of SARS-CoV-2-reactive T cell receptors after Ad26.COV2.S vaccination. The TCR-sequenced set comprised roughly 30 samples: approximately 20 Ad26.COV2.S vaccine recipients, 5 placebo recipients and 8 SARS-CoV-2 convalescent individuals. Trial participants were randomized into five groups of five: low-dose or high-dose Ad26.COV2.S given once or twice, or placebo on both occasions. Investigators remained blinded to trial group allocation during experiments and outcome assessment.

The immunoSEQ Assay was used to sequence TCRbeta CDR3 regions. After extraction, genomic DNA underwent amplification by bias-controlled multiplex PCR, followed by high-throughput sequencing. The original pipeline was this. To quantify the absolute abundance of each unique TCRbeta CDR3 region, sequences were collapsed and filtered. Usable DNA was measured by amplifying reference genes present in all nucleated cells, and TCRbeta template counts were normalized to that usable DNA to estimate T cell fraction. Repertoire TCRs were annotated as SARS-CoV-2-specific when V gene, CDR3 amino acid sequence and J gene were exactly matched to a known reactive TCR set. The reference SARS-CoV-2 TCR set was obtained from MIRA and was filtered for enrichment in COVID-19-positive ImmuneCODE repertoires, whereby public or cross-reactive TCRs were removed. Based on the MIRA antigens, annotated TCRs were further analysed at the level of specific ORF or position within ORF. Breadth was defined as the number of annotated unique rearrangements divided by the total number of unique productive rearrangements, and depth was defined as the summed frequency of the annotated unique rearrangements. Two-sided Wilcoxon rank-sum tests were used to compare TCR breadth between groups. TCRdb re-hosts the immuneACCESS table, in-frame sequences only. Its copies lack some clones; in the studies checked, an unresolved V gene accounts for under half of them, and the cause for the rest is not known. The DNA gave D and trimming, while V, J and clone size come from that table. The sample has 350,000 to 450,000 clones on record, roughly 90% of them singletons. In total, the top ten clones hold about 1.7% of the sample.

The sample's treatment or condition label is to be understood as: about 20 received Ad26.COV2.S at low or high dose, single or two shots; roughly 5 received placebo; per-sample allocation not given. For vaccine and placebo recipients, repertoires were sequenced using samples collected on day 63 after the first injection. In Cohort 1b, 25 to 30 adults aged 18-55 years were enrolled at a single site in Boston, USA, between 29 July and 7 August 2020. Ad26.COV2.S was a replication-incompetent adenovirus type 26 vector expressing a prefusion-stabilized SARS-CoV-2 spike protein from the original Wuhan strain. Comments on this clone: Its target antigen remains unknown. One base away there is no much larger clone; base qualities are not given.

Beyond this particular receptor, the publication reports: The authors noted that total T cell responses may have been underestimated by the TCR breadth and depth analyses. After vaccination, spike-specific CD8+ and CD4+ T cell responses were reported to show substantial breadth. Higher spike-specific TCR breadth was observed in Ad26.COV2.S recipients than in placebo recipients (P = 0.0014). The study was not powered to compare responses between vaccine doses or regimens. Vaccine and placebo recipients had comparable non-spike TCR breadth, which fits with the vaccine containing only spike.

Reading the germline V gene gives CDR1 SGHAT and CDR2 FQNNGV. V gives up 5 bases and J gives up 1 base, and the segment between their germline ends measures 11 bases. The CDR3, from cysteine to phenylalanine, totals 14 residues. The only DNA kept is the CDR3, 42 bases in frame from the first base. The V and J segments used are TRBV11-2 and TRBJ1-1; 6 matching bases give a weak D call of TRBD1. This TCR came from a person between 18 and 60 years old who received the Ad26.COV2.S COVID-19 vaccine or a placebo. Specimen: peripheral blood, collected in a trial of Ad26.COV2.S vaccine versus placebo. The DNA sequence is given as TGTGCCAGCAGCCGCGGACAGCAGAACACTGAAGCTTTCTTT. Translated, this gives CASSRGQQNTEAFF.